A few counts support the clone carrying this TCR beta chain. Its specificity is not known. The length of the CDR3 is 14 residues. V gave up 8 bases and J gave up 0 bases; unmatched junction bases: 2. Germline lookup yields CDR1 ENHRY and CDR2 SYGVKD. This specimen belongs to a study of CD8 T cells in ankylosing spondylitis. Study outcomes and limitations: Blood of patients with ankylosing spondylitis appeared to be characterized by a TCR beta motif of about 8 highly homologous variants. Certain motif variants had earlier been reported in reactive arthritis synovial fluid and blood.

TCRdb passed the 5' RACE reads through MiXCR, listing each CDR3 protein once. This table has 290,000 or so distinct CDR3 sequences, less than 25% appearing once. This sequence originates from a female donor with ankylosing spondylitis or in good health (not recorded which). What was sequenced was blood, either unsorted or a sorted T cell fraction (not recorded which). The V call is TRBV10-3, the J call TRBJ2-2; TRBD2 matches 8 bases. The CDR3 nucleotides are TGTGCCATCGCAGCGGGAGCGAACACCGGGGAGCTGTTTTTT. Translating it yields CAIAAGANTGELFF.